The subject of this entry is one T cell receptor beta chain. Its target is not known. This sample was included in a study of shared clonotypes between healthy human individuals. Notes on the study in general: In contrast to clonotypes shared by all four donors, non-shared clonotypes had lower generation probabilities.

TCRdb's copy holds only in-frame clones and misses some; the assay was immunoSEQ multiplex PCR. The repertoire holds roughly 1,000,000 clones, approximately 80% seen once, with roughly 0.62% in the top ten. The sample taken for sequencing was memory CD4+ T cells from PBMCs. Subset described: CD45RA-negative fraction. The sequence came from a young man in good health. Some clones in this sample may be carry-over from other donors' samples.

The chain's CDR3 is CASSLVPTSDGYTF. In DNA form, the CDR3 reads TGCGCCAGCAGCTTGGTTCCGACTTCAGATGGCTACACCTTC. The chain carries TRBV5-1 and TRBJ1-2; D is unclear. The germline V gene has CDR1 SGHRS and CDR2 YFSETQ. The CDR3 runs to 14 residues. Trimming took 0 bases from V and 6 from J, leaving 12 bases between them.